The T cell receptor (beta chain) described here comes from a study of T cell repertoires in cytomegalovirus infection. For the study at large: It can be stated that public TCR beta signatures indicated CMV infection as well as a matching HLA type. Study results and caveats: Cumulated frequencies of public TCR beta families served to identify carriers of CMV plus the relevant HLA. Ex vivo responses were dominated by HLA-C-restricted CMV-specific TCR beta clonotypes.

This CDR3 comprises 13 residues. With 5 bases removed from V and 2 bases from J, the gap between germline ends came to 10 bases. Germline loops: CDR1 SGHVS, CDR2 FNYEAQ. TCRdb re-called the reads through MiXCR, storing one row per CDR3 protein. Of tens of thousands of distinct CDR3 sequences listed, under 5% are singletons. This clonotype has at least ten counts. The antigen is unknown. The sequence was obtained from a human donor in good health (CMV status not recorded). Some clones in this sample may be carry-over from other donors' samples. Sequenced: PBMCs. V usage is TRBV7-6 and J usage is TRBJ2-7, with D hard to call. For the CDR3, the DNA is TGTGCCAGCAGCCCCCCGGGCCCCTACGAGCAGTACTTC. As protein: CASSPPGPYEQYF.